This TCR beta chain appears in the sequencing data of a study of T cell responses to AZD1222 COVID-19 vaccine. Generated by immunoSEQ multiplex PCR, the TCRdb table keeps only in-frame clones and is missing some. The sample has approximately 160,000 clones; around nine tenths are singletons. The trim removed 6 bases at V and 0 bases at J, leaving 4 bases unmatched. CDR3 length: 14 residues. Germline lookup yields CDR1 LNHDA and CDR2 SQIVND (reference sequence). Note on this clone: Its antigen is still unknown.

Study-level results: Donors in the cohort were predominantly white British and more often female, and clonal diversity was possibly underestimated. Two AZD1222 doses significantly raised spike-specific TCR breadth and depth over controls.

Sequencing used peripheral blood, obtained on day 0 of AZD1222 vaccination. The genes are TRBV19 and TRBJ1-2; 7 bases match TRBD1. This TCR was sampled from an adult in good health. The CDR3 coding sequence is TGTGCCAGTAGCGACAGGGTATCTAACTATGGCTACACCTTC. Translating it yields CASSDRVSNYGYTF.